The 26 T cell receptor beta chains listed next were all sequenced from one sample in a study of cytomegalovirus exposure and HLA in healthy donors. PCR used 60 Vbeta primers and 13 Jbeta primers. Sequenced by immunoSEQ multiplex PCR; TCRdb stores in-frame clones only, minus some. In the table there are more than 150,000 clones, more than 65% of which are singletons. The sample taken for sequencing was PBMCs. These receptors all come from a woman in her twenties or thirties in good health and CMV-seropositive.

The chain recombines TRBV6-5 with TRBJ1-1, with 7 nucleotides matching TRBD1. The germline CDR1 and CDR2 sequences are MNHEY and SVGAGI. After removal of 2 bases from V and 9 bases from J, the junction contained 0 bases not matched to a gene. The CDR3 has 11 residues. CDR3 region: CASSYRGQAFF. The CDR3 DNA follows: TGTGCCAGCAGTTACAGGGGGCAAGCTTTCTTT.

This chain uses TRBV9 with TRBJ2-2, with 9 bases matching TRBD2. Germline V gene lookup returns CDR1 SGDLS and CDR2 YYNGEE. This CDR3 contains 17 residues. J was trimmed by 4 bases and V by 6 bases; bases with no gene match: 13. The CDR3 loop is CASTPQAGGPGTGELFF. The CDR3 coding sequence is TGTGCCAGCACCCCCCAGGCGGGGGGGCCGGGCACCGGGGAGCTGTTTTTT.

This clone appeared once. This chain joins TRBV5-1 and TRBJ2-5, with 12 bases identical to TRBD2. V lost 2 bases, J lost 1 base, and 6 bases stayed unmatched. Germline V gene data show CDR1 as SGHRS and CDR2 as YFSETQ. CDR3 size: 17 residues. CDR3 sequence: CASSFRTSGDSQETQYF. CDR3 coding DNA: TGCGCCAGCAGCTTCAGGACTAGCGGGGACTCCCAAGAGACCCAGTACTTC.

The CDR3 loop is CASSSRTARDTQYF. For the CDR3, the DNA is TGTGCCAGCAGTTCGAGAACAGCACGAGATACGCAGTATTTT. The chain joins TRBV14 to TRBJ2-3; D not resolved. Trimming pared 6 bases from V and 5 bases from J, leaving 15 bases between. The CDR3 length is 14 residues. Germline-derived CDR1 and CDR2 are SGHDN and FVKESK. The variable domain in full, with the rest retrieved from reference TRBV14 and TRBJ2-3, is EAGVTQFPSHSVIEKGQTVTLRCDPISGHDNLYWYRRVMGKEIKFLLHFVKESKQDESGMPNNRFLAERTGGTYSTLKVQPAELEDSGVYFCASSSRTARDTQYFGPGTRLTVL.

This clone occurred a few times. J is TRBJ2-5 and V is TRBV4-3, with 16 bases identical to TRBD2. The CDR3 is 18 residues long. The trim removed 4 bases at V and 0 bases at J, leaving 5 bases unmatched. Germline CDR1 LGHNA, CDR2 YSLEER. CDR3 nucleotides: TGCGCCAGCAGCCGGGGACTAGCGGGGGGGAGCAACCAAGAGACCCAGTACTTC. This sequence encodes CASSRGLAGGSNQETQYF.

J is TRBJ2-6 and V is TRBV9; D unresolved. Germline CDR1 and CDR2: SGDLS and YYNGEE. V lost 0 bases and J 0 bases, leaving 7 bases between the germline ends. CDR3 length: 16 amino acids. CDR3 DNA: TGTGCCAGCAGCGTAGCAGGAACCTCTGGGGCCAACGTCCTGACTTTC. Protein: CASSVAGTSGANVLTF.

V usage is TRBV7-9 and J usage is TRBJ2-5; TRBD2 agrees at 11 bases. This CDR3 is built from 19 residues. Germline V CDR1 and CDR2: SEHNR, FQNEAQ (reference sequence). V dropped 0 bases and J dropped 2; count of bases not matched to a gene: 11. The DNA for the CDR3 is TGTGCCAGCAGCTTAGCATTAGGGACTAGCGGCTTGGGACAAGAGACCCAGTACTTC. Its protein product is CASSLALGTSGLGQETQYF.

The gene calls are TRBV7-3 and TRBJ2-2, with D unclear. Germline V gene sequence: CDR1 SGHTA, CDR2 FQGTGA. The CDR3 is 13 amino acids. Between the trimmed V and J ends, which lost 5 bases and 6 bases, there was a span of 10 bases. This CDR3 reads CASSPRVPGELFF. The CDR3 coding sequence is TGTGCCAGCAGCCCACGGGTACCCGGGGAGCTGTTTTTT.

This chain links TRBV10-3 with TRBJ2-7; D not certain. Germline CDR1 is ENHRY and CDR2 is SYGVKD. V was trimmed by 0 bases and J by 6 bases, leaving 24 bases between them. The CDR3 sequence is 18 residues long. CDR3 nucleotides: TGTGCCATCAGTGAGTCCCCCCCTCTAGTCGAACCCGGCCGCGAGCAGTACTTC. Encoded protein: CAISESPPLVEPGREQYF.

This clone was picked up one time. This CDR3 reads CASSQGQGTGNQPQHF. In DNA form, the CDR3 reads TGTGCCAGCAGCCAAGGACAGGGGACCGGCAATCAGCCCCAGCATTTT. The chain employs TRBV7-2 and TRBJ1-5; 9 positions agree with TRBD1. Germline CDR1 SGHTA, CDR2 FQGNSA. V gave up 5 bases and J gave up 2 bases; unmatched junction bases: 7. The length of the CDR3 is 16 residues. The complete variable domain, with remaining parts taken from reference TRBV7-2 and TRBJ1-5, reads GAGVSQSPSNKVTEKGKDVELRCDPISGHTALYWYRQSLGQGLEFLIYFQGNSAPDKSGLPSDRFSAERTGGSVSTLTIQRTQQEDSAVYLCASSQGQGTGNQPQHFGDGTRLSIL.

The rearrangement uses TRBV7-8 and TRBJ2-6; D is perhaps TRBD2 (7 bases). V lost 1 base and J lost 4, with 14 bases in between. Germline V lookup: CDR1 SGHVS, CDR2 FQNEAQ. The CDR3 extends over 17 amino acids. The CDR3 sequence is CASSLELAGAGANVLTF. CDR3 bases: TGTGCCAGCAGCTTAGAATTGGCGGGGGCCGGGGCCAACGTCCTGACTTTC.

The V call is TRBV11-3, the J call TRBJ1-3; D is uncertain. V gave up 5 bases and J gave up 0 bases, with 8 bases separating them. The V gene's germline CDR1 is SGHNT and CDR2 YENEEA. The CDR3 loop spans 14 amino acids. This CDR3 reads CASSLGDSGNTIYF. DNA of the CDR3: TGTGCCAGCAGCCTCGGGGACTCTGGAAACACCATATATTTT.

The chain employs TRBV5-1 and TRBJ2-5, with 8 bases lining up with TRBD1. The DNA end favors TRBJ2-7, so the J call may be wrong. Germline V CDR1 and CDR2: SGHRS, YFSETQ. The CDR3 is 14 residues long. CDR3 amino acids: CASSTGQATYEQYF. CDR3 in DNA: TGCGCCAGCAGCACGGGACAGGCGACCTACGAGCAGTACTTC.

This rearrangement joins TRBV28 to TRBJ2-7; 8 bases map to TRBD1. The trim removed 6 bases at V and 4 bases at J, leaving 11 bases unmatched. Germline assignment: CDR1 MDHEN and CDR2 SYDVKM. CDR3 length: 15 residues. CDR3 nucleotide sequence: TGTGCCAGCAGCTCAGGACAGGGTTGGATTTACGAGCAGTACTTC. Encoded protein: CASSSGQGWIYEQYF.

The gene calls are TRBV2 and TRBJ2-5, with D possibly matching TRBD2 (6 bases). The DNA end is more similar to TRBJ2-7, so the J call may be wrong. Germline-derived CDR1 and CDR2 are SNHLY and FYNNEI. The CDR3 has 12 amino acids. The CDR3 bases are TGTGCCACCACAGGAGGGGTCTACGAGCAGTACTTC. As protein: CATTGGVYEQYF.

CDR3: CASSTPDRRTYGYTF. The CDR3 DNA follows: TGTGCCAGTAGTACCCCCGACAGGCGGACCTATGGCTACACCTTC. This rearrangement joins TRBV19 to TRBJ1-2; D might be TRBD1 (6 bases). Germline CDR1 LNHDA, CDR2 SQIVND (reference sequence). This CDR3 comprises 15 residues. Trimming pared 4 bases from V and 4 bases from J, leaving 16 bases between.

The rearrangement links TRBV6-4 to TRBJ2-2, with 9 bases fitting TRBD2. Germline trimming cut 3 bases from V and 4 bases from J; bases unmatched to any gene: 6. Germline CDR1 is MRHNA and CDR2 is SNTAGT. The CDR3 totals 16 residues. CDR3 in DNA: TGTGCCAGCAGTGAGCTAGCGGGGAGTGGCACCGGGGAGCTGTTTTTT. It specifies CASSELAGSGTGELFF.

The rearrangement links TRBV4-2 to TRBJ1-1; D gene ambiguous. V was shortened by 1 base and J by 0 bases, with 9 bases between the two germline ends. The CDR3 has 15 residues. The germline V gene encodes CDR1 LGHNA and CDR2 YNFKEQ. CDR3 amino acids: CASSQGAIMNTEAFF. The CDR3 DNA reads as TGTGCCAGCAGCCAAGGGGCGATTATGAACACTGAAGCTTTCTTT.

The chain uses TRBV21-1 and TRBJ1-5. TRBV21-1 is classified as a pseudogene. The CDR3 totals 17 residues. The CDR3 nucleotides read TGTGCCAGCTTCCTTGGTCCCGCGATGTATAGCAATCAGCCCCAGCATTTT. It specifies CASFLGPAMYSNQPQHF.

CDR3 loop: CASSVESGGPQETQYF. CDR3 nucleotides: TGTGCCAGCAGCGTAGAATCCGGGGGGCCCCAAGAGACCCAGTACTTC. The chain couples TRBV9 to TRBJ2-5, with D perhaps TRBD2 (7 bases). From germline, CDR1 is SGDLS and CDR2 YYNGEE. Trimming took off 0 bases at V and 1 base at J, with 13 bases between the two ends. The CDR3 extends over 16 amino acids.

The CDR3 is CATSGGFAEQYF. The CDR3 coding sequence is TGTGCCACCAGCGGGGGGTTCGCCGAGCAGTACTTC. The rearrangement joins TRBV15 to TRBJ2-7; tentatively, D is TRBD2 (6 bases). V lost 5 bases to trimming and J lost 6 bases, with 11 bases between them. This CDR3 comprises 12 residues. CDR1 is LNHNV, CDR2 YYDKDF, per germline (reference sequence). Drawing the rest from reference TRBV15 and TRBJ2-7, the complete variable domain is DAMVIQNPRYQVTQFGKPVTLSCSQTLNHNVMYWYQQKSSQAPKLLFHYYDKDFNNEADTPDNFQSRRPNTSFCFLDIRSPGLGDTAMYLCATSGGFAEQYFGPGTRLTVT.

This clone was found a few times. V usage is TRBV11-2 and J usage is TRBJ2-1; D may be TRBD1 (5 bases). The CDR3 length is 14 residues. Germline loops: CDR1 SGHAT, CDR2 FQNNGV. Deletions cut 4 bases from V and 5 bases from J, with 12 bases between. CDR3 coding DNA: TGTGCCAGCAGCTCCCCGGACAAAAACAATGAGCAGTTCTTC. It yields the protein CASSSPDKNNEQFF.

This clone is a singleton in its sample. The gene calls are TRBV5-1 and TRBJ2-6; D gene ambiguous. Trimming shortened V by 4 bases and J by 4 bases, and 12 bases separated the two germline ends. The CDR3 has 15 amino acids. CDR1 SGHRS and CDR2 YFSETQ come from the germline V gene. CDR3 nucleotides: TGCGCCAGCAGCCCCCGAGCGTCCGGGGCCAACGTCCTGACTTTC. This gives the protein CASSPRASGANVLTF.

The V gene is TRBV2, the J gene TRBJ2-7, with TRBD2 matching 7 bases. J gave up 8 bases and V 11 bases, and 12 bases lay outside the gene matches. Germline V gives CDR1 SNHLY, CDR2 FYNNEI. The CDR3 consists of 12 residues. CDR3 coding DNA: TGTGCCGGAGGGAGGGATTTTGGAAAGCAGTACTTC. It codes for CAGGRDFGKQYF.

The V and J genes are TRBV19 and TRBJ1-5; no clear D gene. The V gene's germline CDR1 is LNHDA and CDR2 SQIVND (reference sequence). The CDR3 runs to 16 residues. V lost 6 bases and J 1 base, leaving 16 bases between the germline ends. The CDR3 DNA is TGTGCCAGTAGCACCACCGGGGTTAGGAGCAATCAGCCCCAGCATTTT. Translated: CASSTTGVRSNQPQHF.

This clone came up once. At one end the junction does not follow the germline gene, possibly because of a read error. The genes are TRBV5-6 and TRBJ2-4, with 10 bases aligning to TRBD2. The CDR3 is 15 amino acids. CDR1 and CDR2 (germline): SGHDT, YYEEEE. The CDR3 bases are TGTGCCAGCAGCTCCAGCGGGGGGGCCAAAAACAGTCAGTACTTC. It translates to CASSSSGGAKNSQYF.